This T cell receptor beta chain is drawn from a study of PD-1 blockade in mismatch repair-deficient tumors. General study points: Tumor-resident clones, often absent from pretreatment blood, expanded after pembrolizumab and then contracted.

All patients were mismatch repair deficient, assessed by either PCR or immunohistochemistry. Generated by immunoSEQ multiplex PCR, the TCRdb table keeps only in-frame clones and is missing some. The sample records 100,000 or so clones, 82% being singletons. In the case of this clone: Antigen unknown.

CDR3 size: 15 residues. The receptor comes from an adult with mismatch repair-deficient cancer. The specimen was peripheral blood, collected about 33 weeks after starting pembrolizumab. V gene TRBV12-2 combines with J gene TRBJ2-1; the table's D call TRBD2 went unverified against the DNA. TRBV12-2 is given as a pseudogene. The CDR3 is CASRQTSGGYNEQFF. The CDR3 DNA is TGTGCAAGTCGCCAGACTAGCGGAGGATACAATGAGCAGTTCTTC.